The rows below give T cell receptor beta chains drawn from one sample of a study of human T cells and chemical hapten exposure. TCRdb reprocessed the RACE reads via MiXCR and lists one record per CDR3 protein. The table shows 85,000 to 95,000 distinct CDR3 sequences, with 9.5% to 12% occurring only once. The sample consisted of whole blood, taken in connection with sensitization to the hapten diphenylcyclopropenone (DPC). Receptors originate from a man aged 40-49 years with alopecia areata. Some clones in this sample may be carry-over from other donors' samples. The CDR3 runs from the conserved cysteine through the conserved F or W. A D gene is named only where the DNA matches it firmly. For some rows the clone size is stated as once, few or many, or as a class when expanded; others skip it.

cdr3_aa,cdr3_nt,clone_size,j_call,d_call,v_call
CASSPRSGLAF,TGTGCCAGCAGCCCTAGGTCGGGTCTGGCCTTC,-,TRBJ2-1,-,TRBV7-9
CASSPLLAGLASTDTQYF,TGTGCCAGCAGCCCATTACTAGCGGGATTAGCTAGCACAGATACGCAGTATTTT,few,TRBJ2-3,TRBD2,TRBV7-2
CASSYVRGGEQFF,TGTGCCAGCAGTTACGTGCGGGGGGGTGAGCAGTTCTTC,few,TRBJ2-1,TRBD2,TRBV6-2/TRBV6-3
CASSFTGQGLPRNYGYTF,TGCGCCAGCAGCTTTACGGGACAGGGGTTACCACGGAACTATGGCTACACCTTC,many,TRBJ1-2,TRBD1,TRBV5-1
CASTLSSGQFSGNTIYF,TGTGCCAGCACTCTTTCATCCGGGCAATTCTCTGGAAACACCATATATTTT,few,TRBJ1-3,-,TRBV28
CASTPGSRGDEQFF,TGTGCCAGCACCCCGGGTAGCAGGGGAGATGAGCAGTTCTTC,many,TRBJ2-1,-,TRBV7-9
CASRYRVVSNTEAFF,TGTGCCAGCAGGTACAGGGTGGTATCGAACACTGAAGCTTTCTTT,few,TRBJ1-1,-,TRBV6-2/TRBV6-3
CASIRGSYEAFF,TGTGCCAGTATCCGGGGGTCCTATGAAGCTTTCTTT,few,TRBJ1-1,-,TRBV19
CSATGNNQPQHF,TGCAGTGCCACAGGGAACAATCAGCCCCAGCATTTT,many,TRBJ1-5,-,TRBV20-1
CSVDSFTDTQYF,TGCAGTGTAGACAGCTTCACAGATACGCAGTATTTT,-,TRBJ2-3,-,TRBV20-1
CSASSPLAGGTDTQYF,TGCAGTGCTAGTAGTCCACTAGCGGGAGGCACAGATACGCAGTATTTT,-,TRBJ2-3,TRBD2,TRBV20-1
CSARATGNGQPQHF,TGCAGTGCTAGAGCTACAGGAAATGGGCAGCCCCAGCATTTT,once,TRBJ1-5,-,TRBV20-1